The 7 T cell receptor beta chains presented below share a single source sample, sequenced in a study of blood T cells in healthy people across ages. Together with a sample-barcoded 5' primer, a J-beta primer mix was included in a second PCR lasting roughly 6 to 12 cycles. TCRdb reanalysed the 5' RACE reads using MiXCR and keeps one entry per CDR3 protein. The table shows 1.8 million or so distinct CDR3 sequences, with roughly 43% occurring only once. The source material was blood. The receptors were sampled from a human donor in good health.

The chain has TRBV7-2 and TRBJ2-7; tentatively, D is TRBD2 (5 bases). The length of the CDR3 is 15 residues. Trimming took 5 bases from V and 0 from J, leaving 14 bases between them. The germline V gene has CDR1 SGHTA and CDR2 FQGNSA. The CDR3 loop is CASSEQTGSSYEQYF. CDR3 nucleotide sequence: TGTGCCAGCAGCGAACAGACGGGGAGCTCCTACGAGCAGTACTTC. The variable domain in full, completed from reference TRBV7-2 and TRBJ2-7, reads GAGVSQSPSNKVTEKGKDVELRCDPISGHTALYWYRQSLGQGLEFLIYFQGNSAPDKSGLPSDRFSAERTGGSVSTLTIQRTQQEDSAVYLCASSEQTGSSYEQYFGPGTRLTVT.

This clonotype has only a few counts. CDR3 region: CSVEGSVRSSYNEQFF. As DNA, the CDR3 is TGCAGCGTTGAAGGATCGGTCCGAAGCTCCTACAATGAGCAGTTCTTC. The chain combines TRBV29-1 with TRBJ2-1; D uncertain. The V gene lost 1 base and the J gene lost 0 bases, with 13 bases spanning the gap. The CDR3 contains 16 residues. The germline V gene encodes CDR1 SQVTM and CDR2 ANQGSEA.

This clonotype was seen only once. This chain joins TRBV4-1 and TRBJ1-5; no firm D call. Trimming pared 1 base from V and 6 bases from J, leaving 16 bases between. Germline V gene sequence: CDR1 MGHRA, CDR2 YSYEKL. The CDR3 runs to 16 residues. This chain's CDR3 is CASSQGGMGYGQPQHF. For the CDR3, the DNA is TGCGCCAGCAGCCAAGGAGGAATGGGGTACGGTCAGCCCCAGCATTTT.

V usage is TRBV5-1 and J usage is TRBJ1-2; 8 nucleotides line up with TRBD1. V was pared by 7 bases and J by 5 bases, with 10 bases of the junction left unmatched. The CDR3 extends over 14 amino acids. CDR1 is SGHRS, CDR2 YFSETQ, per germline. CDR3 loop: CASGTKGQAYGYTF. The CDR3 coding sequence is TGCGCCAGCGGCACCAAGGGACAGGCTTATGGCTACACCTTC.

The V and J genes are TRBV4-3 and TRBJ1-4, with D possibly being TRBD1 (6 bases). V was pared by 1 base and J by 7 bases, with 16 bases between. The germline gives CDR1 LGHNA, CDR2 YSLEER. This CDR3 spans 16 amino acids. This CDR3 is CASSQGSGARVEKLFF. CDR3 in DNA: TGCGCCAGCAGCCAAGGCTCAGGGGCGCGAGTTGAAAAACTGTTTTTT.

The chain has TRBV20-1 and TRBJ2-1; D might be TRBD2 (5 bases). The CDR3 consists of 14 residues. V shed 6 bases and J shed 5 bases, with 17 bases lying between them. Germline CDR1 is DFQATT and CDR2 is SNEGSKA (reference sequence). CDR3 region: CSAQRTREDNEQFF. The CDR3 coding sequence is TGCAGTGCCCAGAGGACCCGGGAAGACAATGAGCAGTTCTTC.

This clonotype was observed a few times. The rearrangement links TRBV28 to TRBJ2-3, with 10 bases fitting TRBD2. Germline assignment: CDR1 MDHEN and CDR2 SYDVKM. V was clipped by 5 bases and J by 4 bases; unmatched bases: 3. This CDR3 comprises 14 residues. This CDR3 reads CASSIAGGPDTQYF. DNA of the CDR3: TGTGCCAGCAGTATAGCGGGGGGCCCAGATACGCAGTATTTT.